The rows below give T cell receptor beta chains drawn from one sample of a study of blood T cell repertoires in COVID-19. Using immunoSEQ multiplex PCR, the repertoire was profiled, and TCRdb retains in-frame clones only, with some absent. The table includes some 140,000 clones, about 90% detected once. The sample comprised peripheral blood. The receptors were sampled from a man in his forties or fifties with acute or convalescent COVID-19. Both conserved end residues are part of each CDR3. Fields, in order: clone size, D gene, J gene, V gene, CDR3 DNA, CDR3 protein. A D gene is named only where the DNA matches it firmly. Not all rows give a size; the values are once, few, many and, for expanded clones, a class.

size: -
D: TRBD1
J: TRBJ2-5
V: TRBV5-1
DNA: TGCGCCAGCAGCTTGGGACAGGGGTCGGAGACCCAGTACTTC
CDR3: CASSLGQGSETQYF

size: -
D: TRBD1
J: TRBJ2-1
V: TRBV9
DNA: TGTGCCAGCAGCGTAGGGGACAGGGAGTGGAATGAGCAGTTCTTC
CDR3: CASSVGDREWNEQFF

size: once
D: TRBD1
J: TRBJ2-1
V: TRBV7-3
DNA: TGTGCCAGCAGTCAGTCGACAGGGTGGGATATCTTC
CDR3: CASSQSTGWDIF

size: -
D: TRBD1
J: TRBJ1-2
V: TRBV6-1
DNA: TGTGCCAGCAGTGAATTGGGACAGGGTTTTATTAACTATGGCTACACCTTC
CDR3: CASSELGQGFINYGYTF

size: -
D: TRBD2
J: TRBJ2-7
V: TRBV15
DNA: TGTGCCACCAGCAGAGGGGGGACTAGCGGCTCCTACGAGCAGTACTTC
CDR3: CATSRGGTSGSYEQYF

size: -
D: TRBD2
J: TRBJ2-1
V: TRBV24-1
DNA: TGTGCCACCAGTTCAACTAGCGACCTCTCCTACAATGAGCAGTTCTTC
CDR3: CATSSTSDLSYNEQFF

size: -
D: -
J: TRBJ1-2
V: TRBV5-1
DNA: TGCGCCAGCAGCGCAAACAGAAACTATGGCTACACCTTC
CDR3: CASSANRNYGYTF

size: -
D: -
J: TRBJ1-5
V: TRBV27
DNA: TGTGCCAGCAGTTTATTGGAGGGGACTCAGCCCCAGCATTTT
CDR3: CASSLLEGTQPQHF

size: -
D: -
J: TRBJ1-5
V: TRBV27
DNA: TGTGCCAGCAGGTTCCATAGCAATCAGCCCCAGCATTTT
CDR3: CASRFHSNQPQHF

size: -
D: -
J: TRBJ2-2
V: TRBV6-5
DNA: TGTGCCAGCGGCGTCGTAGGAGGGTCTAATCGGGAGCTGTTTTTT
CDR3: CASGVVGGSNRELFF

size: -
D: -
J: TRBJ2-5
V: TRBV4-1
DNA: TGCGCCAGCAGCCAAGCTGGACACTTTCAAGAGACCCAGTACTTC
CDR3: CASSQAGHFQETQYF

size: -
D: -
J: TRBJ2-7
V: TRBV5-1
DNA: TGCGCCAGCAGTGATCTAGCCTACGAGCAGTACTTC
CDR3: CASSDLAYEQYF

size: -
D: -
J: TRBJ1-3
V: TRBV3-1/TRBV3-2
DNA: TGTGCCAGCAGCCATGGACACGGCTCTGGAAACACCATATATTTT
CDR3: CASSHGHGSGNTIYF

size: -
D: TRBD1
J: TRBJ2-3
V: TRBV2
DNA: TGTGCCAGCAGTGAACAGGGACAGGGCACAGATACGCAGTATTTT
CDR3: CASSEQGQGTDTQYF

size: -
D: TRBD2
J: TRBJ2-1
V: TRBV7-2
DNA: TGTGCCAGCAGCTTAGTTGGGACTAGCGGGGGCAATGAGCAGTTCTTC
CDR3: CASSLVGTSGGNEQFF

size: -
D: TRBD1
J: TRBJ2-3
V: TRBV2
DNA: TGTGCCAGCGGACAGGTCAAAACAGATACGCAGTATTTT
CDR3: CASGQVKTDTQYF

size: -
D: TRBD1
J: TRBJ2-3
V: TRBV7-2
DNA: TGTGCCAGCAGCAAACCGACAGGGGCAGATACGCAGTATTTT
CDR3: CASSKPTGADTQYF

size: once
D: TRBD1
J: TRBJ1-1
V: TRBV30
DNA: TGTGCCTGGAGTGTACTGGCCCTCCGGGACAGGGTGGACACTGAAGCTTTCTTT
CDR3: CAWSVLALRDRVDTEAFF

size: -
D: -
J: TRBJ1-6
V: TRBV18
DNA: TGTGCCAGCTCACCGACCCGACAGTATAATTCACCCCTCCACTTT
CDR3: CASSPTRQYNSPLHF

size: -
D: -
J: TRBJ2-5
V: TRBV14
DNA: TGTGCCAGCAGCCACCCTACGGGTCCGTCGCGAGAGACCCAGTACTTC
CDR3: CASSHPTGPSRETQYF

size: -
D: -
J: TRBJ2-1
V: TRBV5-4
DNA: TGTGCCAGCAGCTTACTGGGGAGCTCCTACAATGAGCAGTTCTTC
CDR3: CASSLLGSSYNEQFF

size: -
D: -
J: TRBJ1-3
V: TRBV28
DNA: TGTGCCAGCAGTTTCGGGGGGCTTGGAAACACCATATATTTT
CDR3: CASSFGGLGNTIYF

size: -
D: -
J: TRBJ1-4
V: TRBV9
DNA: TGTGCCAGCAGCCCCAGGACAACAGGGAGTGAAAAACTGTTTTTT
CDR3: CASSPRTTGSEKLFF

size: once
D: TRBD1
J: TRBJ2-1
V: TRBV7-9
DNA: TGTGCCAGCAGCTTGGGGACAGGGGGTTATGAGCAGTTCTTC
CDR3: CASSLGTGGYEQFF

size: -
D: TRBD1
J: TRBJ1-2
V: TRBV6-1
DNA: TGTGCCAGCAGTGAAGGCGGGACAGGGTTAGGGTACTATGGCTACACCTTC
CDR3: CASSEGGTGLGYYGYTF